These T cell receptor beta chains were read from a single sample in a study of radiotherapy plus CTLA-4 blockade in lung cancer. The assay was immunoSEQ multiplex PCR, and TCRdb's table has in-frame clones only and misses some. The sample has nearly 95,000 clones, roughly 80% seen once. The sequencing used peripheral blood, collected from a patient treated with radiotherapy plus ipilimumab. The receptors shown here come from a human donor with non-small cell lung cancer that progressed on radiotherapy plus ipilimumab. Both conserved end residues are part of each CDR3. D genes are given only for firm matches. Only some rows state a clone size, as once, few, many or a class for expanded clones.

V: TRBV10-1
J: TRBJ2-6
D: TRBD1
size: NA
CDR3: CASSGDSYSGANVLTF
DNA: TGCGCCAGCAGCGGGGACAGCTACTCTGGGGCCAACGTCCTGACTTTC

V: TRBV30
J: TRBJ1-1
D: NA
size: NA
CDR3: CAWRYGSMNTEAFF
DNA: TGTGCCTGGAGGTATGGTAGTATGAACACTGAAGCTTTCTTT

V: TRBV29-1
J: TRBJ2-7
D: NA
size: NA
CDR3: CSVGKTGGFEQYF
DNA: TGCAGCGTTGGGAAGACGGGTGGCTTCGAGCAGTACTTC

V: TRBV9
J: TRBJ1-2
D: TRBD1
size: few
CDR3: CASSPPTGEGYTF
DNA: TGTGCCAGCAGCCCACCGACAGGGGAGGGCTACACCTTC

V: TRBV28
J: TRBJ2-2
D: NA
size: few
CDR3: CASSRDTGELFF
DNA: TGTGCCAGCAGTCGGGACACCGGGGAGCTGTTTTTT

V: TRBV6-6
J: TRBJ2-2
D: NA
size: once
CDR3: CASSYSRTSTGELFF
DNA: TGTGCCAGCAGTTACTCGAGGACATCCACCGGGGAGCTGTTTTTT

V: TRBV25-1
J: TRBJ1-2
D: NA
size: NA
CDR3: CASEGGGDYGYTF
DNA: TGTGCCAGCGAGGGGGGCGGAGACTATGGCTACACCTTC

V: TRBV5-6
J: TRBJ2-1
D: NA
size: NA
CDR3: CASSLGARNEQFF
DNA: TGTGCCAGCAGCTTGGGAGCTAGAAATGAGCAGTTCTTC

V: TRBV30
J: TRBJ1-1
D: NA
size: NA
CDR3: CAWSVSEAFF
DNA: TGTGCCTGGAGTGTATCTGAAGCTTTCTTT

V: TRBV10-1
J: TRBJ2-1
D: TRBD2
size: NA
CDR3: CASSDPSGSPEQFF
DNA: TGCGCCAGCAGTGACCCTAGCGGGAGCCCTGAGCAGTTCTTC

V: TRBV5-4
J: TRBJ2-3
D: NA
size: NA
CDR3: CASSSPGRAGTDTQYF
DNA: TGTGCCAGCAGCTCCCCGGGACGGGCTGGCACAGATACGCAGTATTTT

V: TRBV5-1
J: TRBJ2-4
D: TRBD2
size: NA
CDR3: CASSAGTSGTNPKAF
DNA: TGCGCCAGCAGCGCCGGGACTAGCGGGACTAACCCCAAAGCCTTC

V: TRBV27
J: TRBJ1-1
D: NA
size: NA
CDR3: CASSRRGFEAFF
DNA: TGTGCCAGCAGTAGAAGGGGGTTTGAAGCTTTCTTT

V: TRBV28
J: TRBJ2-1
D: TRBD2
size: NA
CDR3: CASSSPSGNGIDEQFF
DNA: TGTGCCAGCAGTTCCCCTAGCGGGAACGGTATAGATGAGCAGTTCTTC

V: TRBV4-2
J: TRBJ2-1
D: NA
size: NA
CDR3: CASSQDPAGQLSQQFF
DNA: TGTGCCAGCAGCCAAGATCCAGCGGGACAACTCTCTCAGCAGTTCTTC

V: TRBV5-6
J: TRBJ1-2
D: TRBD1
size: NA
CDR3: CASSFGQGGIGF
DNA: TGTGCCAGCAGCTTCGGTCAGGGGGGCATCGGATTC